The clone carrying this T cell receptor beta chain was detected only a few times. Its antigen is as yet unknown. Germline CDR1 reads SGHVS; CDR2 reads FNYEAQ. The CDR3 has 14 residues. V gave up 5 bases and J gave up 5 bases; unmatched junction bases: 3. The record originates from a study of T cells after yellow fever vaccination. Study observations and caveats: Post-booster repertoires again held most primary-vaccination clones (roughly 95% CD4, 85% to 90% CD8).

TCRdb passed the 5' RACE reads through MiXCR, listing each CDR3 protein once. The repertoire holds about 550,000 distinct CDR3 sequences, 15% to 20% seen once, with 13% to 15% in the top ten. The sample consisted of PBMCs, taken 15 days after the yellow fever booster vaccination. This clonotype originated in a man younger than 45 who received the YFV17D yellow fever vaccine. The chain couples TRBV7-6 to TRBJ2-5; 12 nucleotides align to TRBD2. CDR3 coding DNA: TGTGCCAGCAGCGGAGGGACTAGCGGGGAGACCCAGTACTTC. As protein: CASSGGTSGETQYF.